The 26 T cell receptor beta chains reported below all come from one sample, sequenced in a study of blood T cell repertoires in COVID-19. TCRdb keeps only in-frame clones here, not all; method: immunoSEQ multiplex PCR. Of under 450,000 clones in the sample, just over 90% were seen once. The sequencing input was PBMCs or T cells enriched from blood (not recorded which). The receptors derive from a middle-aged woman who had been exposed to COVID-19.

The rearrangement links TRBV18 to TRBJ1-2; possibly TRBD1 for D (5 bases). The germline V gene has CDR1 KGHSH and CDR2 LQKENI. V lost 5 bases to trimming and J lost 2 bases, with 9 bases between them. The CDR3 is made up of 13 amino acids. This CDR3 is CASSGQENYGYTF. CDR3 nucleotides: TGTGCCAGCTCAGGACAAGAAAACTATGGCTACACCTTC.

This chain uses TRBV18 with TRBJ1-2; D is unclear. Trimming pared 2 bases from V and 1 base from J, leaving 8 bases between. The CDR3 is made up of 14 amino acids. Germline loops: CDR1 KGHSH, CDR2 LQKENI. Here the CDR3 DNA reads TGTGCCAGCTCACCAGGTCAGATTAACTATGGCTACACCTTC. Amino acid sequence: CASSPGQINYGYTF. Complete variable domain (other parts from reference TRBV18 and TRBJ1-2): NAGVMQNPRHLVRRRGQEARLRCSPMKGHSHVYWYRQLPEEGLKFMVYLQKENIIDESGMPKERFSAEFPKEGPSILRIQQVVRGDSAAYFCASSPGQINYGYTFGSGTRLTVV.

The rearrangement joins TRBV15 to TRBJ1-1; D unresolved. Germline CDR1 is LNHNV and CDR2 is YYDKDF (reference sequence). V shed 3 bases and J shed 6 bases, with 8 bases lying between them. The CDR3 has 12 amino acids. The CDR3 here is CATSREIPEAFF. The CDR3 nucleotides are TGTGCCACCAGCAGGGAGATCCCTGAAGCTTTCTTT.

The chain employs TRBV7-8 and TRBJ1-4, with D possibly being TRBD1 (6 bases). Trimming shortened V by 5 bases and J by 1 base, and 11 bases separated the two germline ends. Germline CDR1 reads SGHVS; CDR2 reads FQNEAQ. This CDR3 spans 15 amino acids. The CDR3 DNA reads as TGTGCCAGCAGCCGTAACAGGGTAACTAATGAAAAACTGTTTTTT. Protein: CASSRNRVTNEKLFF.

The sample holds one count of this clone. The J gene is TRBJ1-3, the V gene TRBV7-2; TRBD1 is a possible D gene (5 bases). Trimming took 6 bases from V and 3 from J, leaving 12 bases between them. CDR1 SGHTA and CDR2 FQGNSA come from the germline V gene. The CDR3 runs 14 residues. The chain's CDR3 is CASRKTGFGNTIYF. The CDR3 DNA sequence: TGTGCCAGCAGGAAAACAGGATTTGGAAACACCATATATTTT. Combining the CDR3 with reference TRBV7-2 and TRBJ1-3 gives the whole variable domain GAGVSQSPSNKVTEKGKDVELRCDPISGHTALYWYRQSLGQGLEFLIYFQGNSAPDKSGLPSDRFSAERTGGSVSTLTIQRTQQEDSAVYLCASRKTGFGNTIYFGEGSWLTVV.

This clone appeared a single time. V is TRBV27 and J is TRBJ2-1; 9 bases agree with TRBD2. CDR3 length equals 15 residues. V lost 5 bases, J lost 4 bases, and 6 bases stayed unmatched. The germline CDR1 and CDR2 sequences are MNHEY and SMNVEV (reference sequence). The CDR3 loop reads CASSPSSGVYNEQFF. The CDR3 DNA sequence: TGTGCCAGCAGTCCCTCTAGCGGGGTATACAATGAGCAGTTCTTC.

The CDR3 DNA follows: TGTGCCAGTAGTACCACACTACTTAGGCAGGGGATTTACAATGAGCAGTTCTTC. This translates into CASSTTLLRQGIYNEQFF. The chain employs TRBV19 and TRBJ2-1; D may be TRBD1 (6 bases). The germline V gene has CDR1 LNHDA and CDR2 SQIVND (reference sequence). The CDR3 loop spans 18 amino acids. V lost 4 bases, J lost 4 bases, and 23 bases lay in between.

The chain has TRBV29-1 and TRBJ1-2; 10 bases are shared with TRBD1. Germline V gene data show CDR1 as SQVTM and CDR2 as ANQGSEA. The V gene end was trimmed by 3 bases and the J gene end by 3 bases; junction bases not matched to a gene: 7. The CDR3 is made up of 15 amino acids. The CDR3 region has the DNA TGCAGCGTTGACTTTCCGGACAGGGGGTACTATGGCTACACCTTC. Translated: CSVDFPDRGYYGYTF.

The chain links TRBV19 to TRBJ2-7; possibly TRBD1 for D (6 bases). Germline loops: CDR1 LNHDA, CDR2 SQIVND (reference sequence). This CDR3 has 15 amino acids. V was shortened by 3 bases and J by 3 bases, with 15 bases between the two germline ends. Here the CDR3 reads CASSIRTDIYYEQYF. CDR3 nucleotide sequence: TGTGCCAGTAGTATCCGGACAGATATATACTACGAGCAGTACTTC.

CDR3 in amino acids: CASSEPGAQETQYF. The CDR3 region has the DNA TGCGCCAGCAGTGAGCCAGGGGCCCAAGAGACCCAGTACTTC. The chain couples TRBV10-2 to TRBJ2-5, with TRBD1 as a possible D gene (6 bases). The CDR3 length is 14 residues. The V gene's germline CDR1 is WSHSY and CDR2 SAAADI. V dropped 2 bases and J dropped 1 base, with 8 bases sitting between them.

The chain joins TRBV14 to TRBJ1-6; TRBD1 agrees at 8 bases. Germline CDR1 is SGHDN and CDR2 is FVKESK. The CDR3 contains 15 residues. The junction had 5 bases not matched to a gene; V was cut back by 3 bases and J by 7 bases. The CDR3 bases are TGTGCCAGCAGCCAGCAGACAGGGGCAAATTCACCCCTCCACTTT. It yields the protein CASSQQTGANSPLHF.

The V gene is TRBV29-1, the J gene TRBJ1-1, with D tentatively TRBD1 (5 bases). V gave up 7 bases and J gave up 5 bases, with 17 bases separating them. The CDR3 covers 13 residues. CDR1 SQVTM and CDR2 ANQGSEA come from the germline V gene. The CDR3 sequence: CSALQDISTEAFF. CDR3 DNA: TGCAGCGCTCTACAGGACATCTCTACTGAAGCTTTCTTT.

The chain recombines TRBV7-9 with TRBJ1-1, with unresolved D. Trimming removed 4 bases at V and 1 base at J, with 10 bases between. The CDR3 has 14 amino acids. Germline V gene sequence: CDR1 SEHNR, CDR2 FQNEAQ (reference sequence). This CDR3 reads CASSSRTANTEAFF. The CDR3 DNA follows: TGTGCCAGCAGCTCCCGAACAGCGAACACTGAAGCTTTCTTT.

The chain employs TRBV19 and TRBJ1-2; 10 positions agree with TRBD1. After removal of 8 bases from V and 7 bases from J, the junction contained 16 bases not matched to a gene. Germline V lookup: CDR1 LNHDA, CDR2 SQIVND (reference sequence). The CDR3 is 16 residues long. The CDR3 here is CASRSAGTGVLGGYTF. The DNA of the CDR3 is TGTGCCAGTCGAAGCGCCGGGACAGGGGTCCTGGGTGGCTACACCTTC.

V gene TRBV19 combines with J gene TRBJ1-5, with 7 bases aligning to TRBD1. Germline V lookup: CDR1 LNHDA, CDR2 SQIVND (reference sequence). The trim removed 4 bases at V and 4 bases at J, leaving 7 bases unmatched. The CDR3 is 15 amino acids. The CDR3 DNA reads TGTGCCAGTAGTACACGACAGGGAGCGAATCAGCCCCAGCATTTT. Translated: CASSTRQGANQPQHF. The variable domain in full, with the rest retrieved from reference TRBV19 and TRBJ1-5, is DGGITQSPKYLFRKEGQNVTLSCEQNLNHDAMYWYRQDPGQGLRLIYYSQIVNDFQKGDIAEGYSVSREKKESFPLTVTSAQKNPTAFYLCASSTRQGANQPQHFGDGTRLSIL.

A few counts support this clone. The chain combines TRBV19 with TRBJ2-1, with 12 bases aligning to TRBD2. With V trimmed by 5 bases and J by 6 bases, 14 bases remained unmatched. This CDR3 spans 18 amino acids. Germline lookup yields CDR1 LNHDA and CDR2 SQIVND (reference sequence). This chain's CDR3 is CASSAASGRVALGNEQFF. As DNA, the CDR3 is TGTGCCAGTAGTGCGGCTAGCGGGAGGGTAGCTCTGGGCAATGAGCAGTTCTTC.

The chain is built from TRBV27 and TRBJ2-7; possibly TRBD1 for D (6 bases). Trimming left V 2 bases short and J 6 bases short, with 11 bases between. This CDR3 is built from 13 residues. The germline CDR1 and CDR2 sequences are MNHEY and SMNVEV (reference sequence). CDR3 DNA: TGTGCCAGCAGTTTACAGGGGCTGCGCGAGCAGTACTTC. This codes for CASSLQGLREQYF.

The rearrangement links TRBV11-3 to TRBJ1-2, with TRBD1 as a possible D gene (5 bases). The CDR3 covers 14 residues. Trimming stripped 1 base from V and 5 bases from J, with 11 bases between. Germline loops: CDR1 SGHNT, CDR2 YENEEA. The CDR3 protein is CASSLGPGEYGYTF. CDR3 sequence (DNA): TGTGCCAGCAGCTTAGGCCCGGGGGAATATGGCTACACCTTC.

This chain uses TRBV27 with TRBJ1-2, with TRBD1 as a possible D gene (5 bases). This CDR3 region has 15 residues. Between the trimmed V and J ends, which lost 3 bases and 0 bases, there was a span of 11 bases. Germline V CDR1 and CDR2: MNHEY, SMNVEV (reference sequence). This CDR3 reads CASSLVGVANYGYTF. The CDR3 DNA reads as TGTGCCAGCAGTTTGGTAGGGGTAGCTAACTATGGCTACACCTTC.

V usage is TRBV30 and J usage is TRBJ1-3, with D uncertain. The CDR3 length is 15 residues. The germline V gene has CDR1 GTSNPN and CDR2 SVGIG (reference sequence). The ends were cut back, 1 base at V and 0 bases at J, with 10 bases in the middle. This CDR3 reads CAWSEPTYSGNTIYF. In DNA form, the CDR3 reads TGTGCCTGGAGTGAACCCACCTACTCTGGAAACACCATATATTTT. The complete variable domain, with remaining parts taken from reference TRBV30 and TRBJ1-3, reads SQTIHQWPATLVQPVGSPLSLECTVEGTSNPNLYWYRQAAGRGLQLLFYSVGIGQISSEVPQNLSASRPQDRQFILSSKKLLLSDSGFYLCAWSEPTYSGNTIYFGEGSWLTVV.

The J gene is TRBJ2-3, the V gene TRBV7-9; TRBD1 agrees at 11 bases. Germline assignment: CDR1 SEHNR and CDR2 FQNEAQ (reference sequence). This CDR3 has 15 amino acids. With 6 bases clipped from V and 3 bases from J, the junction kept 5 bases outside the gene matches. The CDR3 DNA follows: TGTGCCAGCAGAGCCGGGACAGGGGGAACAGATACGCAGTATTTT. Translation: CASRAGTGGTDTQYF.

The rearrangement uses TRBV7-6 and TRBJ2-7; TRBD2 is a possible D gene (6 bases). The V end lost 0 bases, the J end lost 2 bases, and 23 bases lay between the germline ends. The length of the CDR3 is 19 residues. Germline V lookup: CDR1 SGHVS, CDR2 FNYEAQ. The CDR3 DNA is TGTGCCAGCAGCTTAGCCCCTTCTGACGGACTCGGGGGTACCTACGAGCAGTACTTC. Its protein product is CASSLAPSDGLGGTYEQYF. The variable domain in full, completed from reference TRBV7-6 and TRBJ2-7, reads GAGVSQSPRYKVTKRGQDVALRCDPISGHVSLYWYRQALGQGPEFLTYFNYEAQQDKSGLPNDRFSAERPEGSISTLTIQRTEQRDSAMYRCASSLAPSDGLGGTYEQYFGPGTRLTVT.

V usage is TRBV18 and J usage is TRBJ2-1; a possible D gene is TRBD1 (5 bases). Trimming took 3 bases from V and 5 from J, leaving 20 bases between them. CDR1 is KGHSH, CDR2 LQKENI, per germline. The CDR3 extends over 17 amino acids. CDR3 DNA sequence: TGTGCCAGCTCACCGAACCGGGCAGGGTTAAATAACAATGAGCAGTTCTTC. It specifies CASSPNRAGLNNNEQFF.

This sequence joins TRBV6-5 and TRBJ1-5; 8 nucleotides match TRBD1. The CDR3 totals 15 residues. CDR1 is MNHEY, CDR2 SVGAGI, per germline. V shed 7 bases, J shed 4 bases, and the junction held 9 bases outside the gene matches. CDR3 sequence (DNA): TGTGCCAGCACGCTAGGACAGGGTAGGAATCAGCCCCAGCATTTT. This sequence encodes CASTLGQGRNQPQHF.

V usage is TRBV2 and J usage is TRBJ1-2; 12 bases match TRBD1. Germline V CDR1 and CDR2: SNHLY, FYNNEI. After removal of 8 bases from V and 7 bases from J, the junction contained 5 bases not matched to a gene. This CDR3 region has 13 residues. CDR3 sequence: CASEGQGASGYTF. The CDR3 DNA reads as TGTGCCAGCGAGGGACAGGGGGCCAGTGGCTACACCTTC.

The gene calls are TRBV18 and TRBJ1-2; maybe TRBD1 (6 bases). Trimming shortened V by 3 bases and J by 8 bases, and 16 bases separated the two germline ends. Germline V CDR1 and CDR2: KGHSH, LQKENI. This CDR3 comprises 14 residues. The CDR3 spells CASSPWKQGTGYTF. The CDR3 nucleotides are TGTGCCAGCTCACCCTGGAAACAGGGAACGGGCTACACCTTC.